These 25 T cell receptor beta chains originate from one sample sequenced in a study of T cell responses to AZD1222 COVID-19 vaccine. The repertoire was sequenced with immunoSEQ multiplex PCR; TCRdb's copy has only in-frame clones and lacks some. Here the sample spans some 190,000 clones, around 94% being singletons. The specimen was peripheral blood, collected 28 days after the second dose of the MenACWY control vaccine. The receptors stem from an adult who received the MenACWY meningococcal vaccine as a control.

CDR3 protein: CASSHRTSGLYNEQFF. CDR3 bases: TGTGCCAGCAGCCATCGGACTAGCGGGCTGTACAATGAGCAGTTCTTC. The J gene is TRBJ2-1, the V gene TRBV3-1 (or the pseudogene TRBV3-2); 11 nucleotides align to TRBD2. Germline CDR1 is LGHDT and CDR2 is YNNKEL (reference sequence). The CDR3 contains 16 residues. After removal of 3 bases from V and 4 bases from J, the junction contained 5 bases not matched to a gene.

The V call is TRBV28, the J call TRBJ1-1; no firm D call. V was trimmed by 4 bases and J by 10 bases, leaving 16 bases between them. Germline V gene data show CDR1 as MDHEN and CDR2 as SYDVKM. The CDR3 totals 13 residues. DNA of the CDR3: TGTGCCAGCAGTTCATCAAACACTCTAGTAGCTTTCTTT. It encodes CASSSSNTLVAFF.

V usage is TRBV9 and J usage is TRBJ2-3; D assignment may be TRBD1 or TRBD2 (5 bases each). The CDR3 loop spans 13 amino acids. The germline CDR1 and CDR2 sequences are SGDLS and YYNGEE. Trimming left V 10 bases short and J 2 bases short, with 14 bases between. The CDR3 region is CAGSRDDTDTQYF. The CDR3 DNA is TGTGCCGGGAGCAGGGACGACACAGATACGCAGTATTTT.

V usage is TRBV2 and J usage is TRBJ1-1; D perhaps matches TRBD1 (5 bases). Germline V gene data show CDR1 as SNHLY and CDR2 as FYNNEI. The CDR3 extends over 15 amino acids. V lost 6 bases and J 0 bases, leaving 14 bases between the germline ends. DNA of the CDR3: TGTGCCAGCAGGGGAGCGGGGGTACTGAACACTGAAGCTTTCTTT. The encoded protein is CASRGAGVLNTEAFF.

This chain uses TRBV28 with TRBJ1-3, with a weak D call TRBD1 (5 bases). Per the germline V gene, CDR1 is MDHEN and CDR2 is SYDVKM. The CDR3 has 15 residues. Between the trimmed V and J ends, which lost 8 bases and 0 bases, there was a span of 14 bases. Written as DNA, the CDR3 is TGTGCCAGCGCCGGGGGTTCGTCCTCTGGAAACACCATATATTTT. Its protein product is CASAGGSSSGNTIYF.

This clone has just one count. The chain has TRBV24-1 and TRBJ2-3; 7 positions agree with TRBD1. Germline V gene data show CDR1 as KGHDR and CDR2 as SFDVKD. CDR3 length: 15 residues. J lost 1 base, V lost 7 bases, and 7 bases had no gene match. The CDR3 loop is CATSTPGTGTDTQYF. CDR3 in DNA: TGTGCCACCAGCACCCCCGGGACAGGCACAGATACGCAGTATTTT.

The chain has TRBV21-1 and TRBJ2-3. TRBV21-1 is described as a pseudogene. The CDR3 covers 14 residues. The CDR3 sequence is CASSKEGYTDTQYF. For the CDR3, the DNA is TGTGCCAGCAGCAAAGAAGGGTATACAGATACGCAGTATTTT.

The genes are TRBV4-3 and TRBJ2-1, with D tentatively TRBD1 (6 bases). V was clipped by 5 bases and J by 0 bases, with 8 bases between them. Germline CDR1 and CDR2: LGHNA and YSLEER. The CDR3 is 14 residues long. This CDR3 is CASSGTPSYNEQFF. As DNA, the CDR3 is TGCGCCAGCAGCGGGACACCCTCCTACAATGAGCAGTTCTTC.

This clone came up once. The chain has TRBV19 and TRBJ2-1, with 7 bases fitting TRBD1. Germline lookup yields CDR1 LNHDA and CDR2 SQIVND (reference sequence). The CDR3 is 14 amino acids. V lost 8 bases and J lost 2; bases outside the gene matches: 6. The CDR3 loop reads CASGSGGAYNEQFF. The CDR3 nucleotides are TGTGCCAGTGGATCAGGGGGAGCCTACAATGAGCAGTTCTTC. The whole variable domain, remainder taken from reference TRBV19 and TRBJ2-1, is DGGITQSPKYLFRKEGQNVTLSCEQNLNHDAMYWYRQDPGQGLRLIYYSQIVNDFQKGDIAEGYSVSREKKESFPLTVTSAQKNPTAFYLCASGSGGAYNEQFFGPGTRLTVL.

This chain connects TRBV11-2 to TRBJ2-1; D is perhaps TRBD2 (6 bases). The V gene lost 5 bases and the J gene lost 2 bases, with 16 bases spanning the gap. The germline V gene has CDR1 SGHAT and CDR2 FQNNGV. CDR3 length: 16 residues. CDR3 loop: CASSPLGSGPYNEQFF. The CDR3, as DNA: TGTGCCAGCAGCCCCCTTGGTAGCGGTCCCTACAATGAGCAGTTCTTC.

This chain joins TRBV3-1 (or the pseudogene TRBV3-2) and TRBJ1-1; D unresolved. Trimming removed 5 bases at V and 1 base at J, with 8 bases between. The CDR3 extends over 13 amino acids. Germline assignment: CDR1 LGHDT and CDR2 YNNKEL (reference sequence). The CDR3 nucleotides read TGTGCCAGCAGCGTAAACCAGAACACTGAAGCTTTCTTT. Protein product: CASSVNQNTEAFF.

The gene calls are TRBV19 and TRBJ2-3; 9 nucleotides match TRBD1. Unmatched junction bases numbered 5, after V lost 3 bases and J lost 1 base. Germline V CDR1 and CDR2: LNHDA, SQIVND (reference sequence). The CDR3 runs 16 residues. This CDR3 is CASSIPGQGRTDTQYF. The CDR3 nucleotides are TGTGCCAGTAGTATCCCGGGACAGGGACGCACAGATACGCAGTATTTT.

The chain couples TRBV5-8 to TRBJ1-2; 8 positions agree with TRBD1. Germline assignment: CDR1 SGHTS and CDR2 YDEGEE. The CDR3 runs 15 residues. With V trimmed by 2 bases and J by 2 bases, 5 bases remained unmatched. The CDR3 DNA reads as TGTGCCAGCAGCTTCCGACAGGGGCGAAACTATGGCTACACCTTC. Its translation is CASSFRQGRNYGYTF.

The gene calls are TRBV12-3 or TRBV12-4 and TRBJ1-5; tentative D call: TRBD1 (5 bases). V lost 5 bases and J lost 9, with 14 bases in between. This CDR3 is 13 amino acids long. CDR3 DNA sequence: TGTGCCAGCAGTCTCGGACCCGGGGGGCCCCAGCATTTT. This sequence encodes CASSLGPGGPQHF.

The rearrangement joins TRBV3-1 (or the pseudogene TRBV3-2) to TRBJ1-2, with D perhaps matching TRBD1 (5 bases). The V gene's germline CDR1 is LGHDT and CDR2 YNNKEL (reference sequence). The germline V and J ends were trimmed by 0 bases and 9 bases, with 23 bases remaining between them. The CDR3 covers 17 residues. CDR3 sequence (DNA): TGTGCCAGCAGCCAAGATAACCGGGACGGGGGGTTAAGGAGCTACACCTTC. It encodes CASSQDNRDGGLRSYTF.

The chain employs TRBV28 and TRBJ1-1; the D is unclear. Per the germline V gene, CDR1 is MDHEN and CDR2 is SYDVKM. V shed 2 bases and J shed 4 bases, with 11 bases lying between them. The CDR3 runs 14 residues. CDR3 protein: CASSLGSSATEAFF. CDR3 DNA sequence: TGTGCCAGCAGTTTAGGGTCATCGGCCACTGAAGCTTTCTTT.

The CDR3 spells CASSTLDRTYF. The CDR3 nucleotides read TGTGCCAGTAGTACCTTGGACCGGACGTACTTC. The chain employs TRBV19 and TRBJ2-5; D gene uncertain. The CDR3 loop spans 11 amino acids. Germline V lookup: CDR1 LNHDA, CDR2 SQIVND (reference sequence). V was trimmed by 4 bases and J by 13 bases, leaving 13 bases between them.

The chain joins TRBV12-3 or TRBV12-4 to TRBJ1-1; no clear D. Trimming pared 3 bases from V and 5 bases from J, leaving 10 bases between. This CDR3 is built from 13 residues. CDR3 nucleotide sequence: TGTGCCAGCAGTTTCAGAGGGAAAACTGAAGCTTTCTTT. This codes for CASSFRGKTEAFF.

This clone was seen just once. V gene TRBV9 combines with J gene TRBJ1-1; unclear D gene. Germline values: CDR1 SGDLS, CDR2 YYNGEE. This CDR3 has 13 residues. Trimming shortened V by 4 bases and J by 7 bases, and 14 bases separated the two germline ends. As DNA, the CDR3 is TGTGCCAGCAGCAATAGGCCCTCCAGTGAAGCTTTCTTT. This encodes CASSNRPSSEAFF. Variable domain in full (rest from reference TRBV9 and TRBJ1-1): DSGVTQTPKHLITATGQRVTLRCSPRSGDLSVYWYQQSLDQGLQFLIQYYNGEERAKGNILERFSAQQFPDLHSELNLSSLELGDSALYFCASSNRPSSEAFFGQGTRLTVV.

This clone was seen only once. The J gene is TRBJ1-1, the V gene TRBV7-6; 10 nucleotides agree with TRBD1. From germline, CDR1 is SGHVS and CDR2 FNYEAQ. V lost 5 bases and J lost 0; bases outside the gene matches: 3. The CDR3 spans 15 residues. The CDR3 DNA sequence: TGTGCCAGCAGCCCGGGGACAGGGGTGAACACTGAAGCTTTCTTT. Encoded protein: CASSPGTGVNTEAFF.

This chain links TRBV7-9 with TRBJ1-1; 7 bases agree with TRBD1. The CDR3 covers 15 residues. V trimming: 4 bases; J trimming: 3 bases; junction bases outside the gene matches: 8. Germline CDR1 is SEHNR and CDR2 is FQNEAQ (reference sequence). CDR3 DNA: TGTGCCAGCAGCTCCTCGAGACAGGGTTACACTGAAGCTTTCTTT. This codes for CASSSSRQGYTEAFF.

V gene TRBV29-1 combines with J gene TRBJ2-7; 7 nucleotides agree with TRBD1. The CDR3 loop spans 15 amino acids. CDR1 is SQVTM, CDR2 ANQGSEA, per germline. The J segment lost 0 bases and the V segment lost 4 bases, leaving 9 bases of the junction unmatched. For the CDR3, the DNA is TGCAGCGTTGGTTCGGGACAGCTAAGCTCCTACGAGCAGTACTTC. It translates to CSVGSGQLSSYEQYF.

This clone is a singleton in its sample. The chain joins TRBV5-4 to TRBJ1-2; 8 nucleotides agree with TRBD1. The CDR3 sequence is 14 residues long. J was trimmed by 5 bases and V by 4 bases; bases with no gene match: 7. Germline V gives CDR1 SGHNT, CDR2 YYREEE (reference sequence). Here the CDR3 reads CASSDRTGTYGYTF. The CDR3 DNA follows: TGTGCCAGCAGCGATCGGACAGGGACATATGGCTACACCTTC.

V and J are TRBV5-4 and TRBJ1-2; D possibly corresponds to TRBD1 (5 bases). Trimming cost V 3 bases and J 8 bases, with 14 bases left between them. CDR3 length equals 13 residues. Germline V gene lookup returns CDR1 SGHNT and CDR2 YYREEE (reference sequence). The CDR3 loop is CASSYLGQSGYTF. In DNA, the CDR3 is TGTGCCAGCAGCTATCTGGGGCAGTCCGGCTACACCTTC.

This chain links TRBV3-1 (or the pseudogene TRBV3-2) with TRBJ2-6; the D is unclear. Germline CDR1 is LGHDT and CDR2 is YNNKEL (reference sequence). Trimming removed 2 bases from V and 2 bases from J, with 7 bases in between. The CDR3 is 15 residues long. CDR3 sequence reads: CASSQNSPGANVLTF. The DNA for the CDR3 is TGTGCCAGCAGCCAAAATTCTCCTGGGGCCAACGTCCTGACTTTC.